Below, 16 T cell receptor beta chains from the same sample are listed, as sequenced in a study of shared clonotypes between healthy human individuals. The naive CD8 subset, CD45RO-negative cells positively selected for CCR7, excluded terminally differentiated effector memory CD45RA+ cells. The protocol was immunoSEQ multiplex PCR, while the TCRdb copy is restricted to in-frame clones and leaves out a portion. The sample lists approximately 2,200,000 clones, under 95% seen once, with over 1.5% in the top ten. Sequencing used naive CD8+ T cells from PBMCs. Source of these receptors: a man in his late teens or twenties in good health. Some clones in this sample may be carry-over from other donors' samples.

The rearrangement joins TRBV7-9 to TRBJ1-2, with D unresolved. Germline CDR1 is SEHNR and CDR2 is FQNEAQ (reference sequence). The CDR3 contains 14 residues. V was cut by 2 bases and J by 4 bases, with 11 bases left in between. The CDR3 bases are TGTGCCAGCAGCTTACCCGGAACCGTCTATGGCTACACCTTC. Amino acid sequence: CASSLPGTVYGYTF.

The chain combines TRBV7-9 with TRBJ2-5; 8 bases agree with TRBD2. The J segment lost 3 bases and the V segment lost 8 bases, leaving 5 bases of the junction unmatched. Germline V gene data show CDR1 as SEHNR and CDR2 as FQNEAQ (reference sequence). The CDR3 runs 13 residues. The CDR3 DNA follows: TGTGCCAGCGGAACGGGACTAGAAGAGACCCAGTACTTC. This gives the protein CASGTGLEETQYF. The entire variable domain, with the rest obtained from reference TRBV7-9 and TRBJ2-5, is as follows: DTGVSQNPRHKITKRGQNVTFRCDPISEHNRLYWYRQTLGQGPEFLTYFQNEAQLEKSRLLSDRFSAERPKGSFSTLEIQRTEQGDSAMYLCASGTGLEETQYFGPGTRLLVL.

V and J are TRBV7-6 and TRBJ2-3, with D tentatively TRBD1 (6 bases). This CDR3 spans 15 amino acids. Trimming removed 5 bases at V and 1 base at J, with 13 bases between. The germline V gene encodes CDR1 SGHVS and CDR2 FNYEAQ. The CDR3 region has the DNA TGTGCCAGCAGCCCACAGGGCGGACGCACAGATACGCAGTATTTT. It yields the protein CASSPQGGRTDTQYF.

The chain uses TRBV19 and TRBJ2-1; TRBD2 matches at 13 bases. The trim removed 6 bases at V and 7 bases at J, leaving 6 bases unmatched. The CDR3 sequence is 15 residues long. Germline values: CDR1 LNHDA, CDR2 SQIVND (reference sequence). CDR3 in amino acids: CASSQVGLAGNEQFF. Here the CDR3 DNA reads TGTGCCAGTAGCCAGGTGGGACTAGCGGGGAATGAGCAGTTCTTC. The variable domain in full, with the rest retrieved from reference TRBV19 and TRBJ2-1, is DGGITQSPKYLFRKEGQNVTLSCEQNLNHDAMYWYRQDPGQGLRLIYYSQIVNDFQKGDIAEGYSVSREKKESFPLTVTSAQKNPTAFYLCASSQVGLAGNEQFFGPGTRLTVL.

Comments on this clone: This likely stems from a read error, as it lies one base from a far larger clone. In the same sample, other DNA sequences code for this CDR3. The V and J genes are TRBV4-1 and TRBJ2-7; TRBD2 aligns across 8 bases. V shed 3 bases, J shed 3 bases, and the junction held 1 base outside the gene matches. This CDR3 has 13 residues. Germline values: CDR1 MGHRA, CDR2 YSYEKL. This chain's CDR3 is CASSQGLGYEQYF. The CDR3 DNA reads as TGCGCCAGCAGCCAGGGACTAGGCTACGAGCAGTACTTC.

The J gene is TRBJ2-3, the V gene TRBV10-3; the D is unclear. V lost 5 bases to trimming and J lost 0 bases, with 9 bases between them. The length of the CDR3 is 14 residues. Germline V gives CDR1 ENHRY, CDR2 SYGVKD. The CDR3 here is CAISLAESTDTQYF. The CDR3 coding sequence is TGTGCCATCAGTCTGGCGGAGAGCACAGATACGCAGTATTTT.

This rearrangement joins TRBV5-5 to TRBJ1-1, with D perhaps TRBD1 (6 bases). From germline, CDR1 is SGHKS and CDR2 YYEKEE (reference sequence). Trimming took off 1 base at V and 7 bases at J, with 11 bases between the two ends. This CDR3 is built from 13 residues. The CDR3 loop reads CASSLTGRNEAFF. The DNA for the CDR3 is TGTGCCAGCAGCTTGACAGGGCGGAATGAAGCTTTCTTT.

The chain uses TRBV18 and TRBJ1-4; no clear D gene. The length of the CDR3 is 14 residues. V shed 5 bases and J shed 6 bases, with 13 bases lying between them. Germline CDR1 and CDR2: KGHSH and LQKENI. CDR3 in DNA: TGTGCCAGCTCATCCTCCCGTGGGGATGAAAAACTGTTTTTT. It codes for CASSSSRGDEKLFF.

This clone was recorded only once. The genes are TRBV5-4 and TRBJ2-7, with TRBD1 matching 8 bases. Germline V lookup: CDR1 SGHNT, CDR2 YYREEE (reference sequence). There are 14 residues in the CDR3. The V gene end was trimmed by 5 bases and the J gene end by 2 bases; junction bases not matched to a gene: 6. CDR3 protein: CASSPRDRPYEQYF. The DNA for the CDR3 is TGTGCCAGCAGTCCCCGGGACAGGCCCTACGAGCAGTACTTC.

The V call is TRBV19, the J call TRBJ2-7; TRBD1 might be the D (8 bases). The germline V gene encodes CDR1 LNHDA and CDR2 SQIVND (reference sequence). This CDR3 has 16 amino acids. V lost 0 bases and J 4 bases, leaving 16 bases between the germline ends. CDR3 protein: CASSIEGDRGGYEQYF. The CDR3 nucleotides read TGTGCCAGTAGTATAGAAGGTGACAGGGGAGGGTACGAGCAGTACTTC.

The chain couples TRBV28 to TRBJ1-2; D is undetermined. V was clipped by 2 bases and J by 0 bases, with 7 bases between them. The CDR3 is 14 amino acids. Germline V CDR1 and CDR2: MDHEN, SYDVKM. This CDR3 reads CASSLVRTNYGYTF. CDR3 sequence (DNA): TGTGCCAGCAGTTTAGTACGGACTAACTATGGCTACACCTTC.

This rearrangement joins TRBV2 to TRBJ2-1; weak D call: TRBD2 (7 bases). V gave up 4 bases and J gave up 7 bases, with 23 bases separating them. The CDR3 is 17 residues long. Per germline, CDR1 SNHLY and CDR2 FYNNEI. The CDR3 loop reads CASSVERDTLNGNEQFF. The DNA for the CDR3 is TGTGCCAGCAGTGTCGAGCGGGACACCTTAAATGGGAATGAGCAGTTCTTC.

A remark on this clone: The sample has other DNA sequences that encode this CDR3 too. Here the CDR3 reads CASSLSRGGYEQYF. Written as DNA, the CDR3 is TGTGCCAGCAGCCTCTCGCGGGGGGGCTACGAGCAGTACTTC. J is TRBJ2-7 and V is TRBV27, with 9 bases that match TRBD2. The CDR3 runs to 14 residues. The germline gives CDR1 MNHEY, CDR2 SMNVEV (reference sequence). V was pared by 6 bases and J by 3 bases, with 6 bases of the junction left unmatched.

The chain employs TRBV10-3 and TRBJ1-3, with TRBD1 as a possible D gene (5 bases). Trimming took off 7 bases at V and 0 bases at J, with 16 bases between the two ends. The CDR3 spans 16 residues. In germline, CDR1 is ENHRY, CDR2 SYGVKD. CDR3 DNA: TGTGCCATCAACCTGGGACCCTCACTCTCTGGAAACACCATATATTTT. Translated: CAINLGPSLSGNTIYF.

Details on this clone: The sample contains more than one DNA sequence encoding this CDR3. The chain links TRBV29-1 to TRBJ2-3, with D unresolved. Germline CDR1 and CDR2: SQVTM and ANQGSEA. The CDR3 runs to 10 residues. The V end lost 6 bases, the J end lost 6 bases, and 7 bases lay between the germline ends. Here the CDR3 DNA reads TGCAGCGTCGCCTCGGATACGCAGTATTTT. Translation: CSVASDTQYF.

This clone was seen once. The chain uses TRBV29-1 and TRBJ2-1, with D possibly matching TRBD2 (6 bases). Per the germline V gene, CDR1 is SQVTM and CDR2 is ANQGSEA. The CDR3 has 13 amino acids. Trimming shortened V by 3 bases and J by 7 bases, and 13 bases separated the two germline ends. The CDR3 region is CSVDGGPGNEQFF. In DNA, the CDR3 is TGCAGCGTTGACGGGGGTCCCGGGAATGAGCAGTTCTTC.